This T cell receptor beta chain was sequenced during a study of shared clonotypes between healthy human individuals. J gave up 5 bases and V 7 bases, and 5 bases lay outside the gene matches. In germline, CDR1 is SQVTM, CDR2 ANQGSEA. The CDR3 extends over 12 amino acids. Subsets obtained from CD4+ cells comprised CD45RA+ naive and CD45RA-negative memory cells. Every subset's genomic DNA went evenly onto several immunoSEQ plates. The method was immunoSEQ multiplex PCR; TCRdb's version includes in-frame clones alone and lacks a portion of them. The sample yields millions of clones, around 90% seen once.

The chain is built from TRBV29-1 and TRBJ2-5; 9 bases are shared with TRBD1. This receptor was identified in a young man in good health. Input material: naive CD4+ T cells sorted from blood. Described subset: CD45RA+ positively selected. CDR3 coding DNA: TGCAGCGAGTCCGGGACAGGGGAGACCCAGTACTTC. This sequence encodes CSESGTGETQYF.